Many counts were recorded for the clone carrying this TCR beta chain. Its antigen is undetermined. The sample originates from a study of molecular identifiers for immune sequencing clone quantification. Whole-study findings and limits: In naive cells, clones above 20 RNA copies held under 1% of molecules, whereas in effector cells they held over 98%.

The germline V gene has CDR1 SQVTM and CDR2 ANQGSEA. CDR3 length: 16 residues. With 2 bases clipped from V and 3 bases from J, the junction kept 9 bases outside the gene matches. From about 19,000 to 1,100,000 sorted cells, naive CD8 libraries were generated with 10%, 30% or 50% RNA. Naive CD8 T cells were sorted, and the gate applied was CD8+CD4-CCR7+CD45RA+. With listed TCR primers and previously described methods, bulk TCR libraries were prepared. MiXCR, applied by TCRdb to the PCR reads, yields one record per CDR3 protein. The repertoire includes hundreds of thousands of distinct CDR3 sequences, roughly a quarter of them detected once, and about 0.73% sits in the top ten.

The sample comprised naive CD8+ T cells from blood, with Jurkat cell RNA spiked in. The subset here: FACS-sorted CD8+CD4-CCR7+CD45RA+ naive T cells. The source of this sequence is a human donor in good health. Some libraries in this study had Jurkat cell RNA spiked in. This chain joins TRBV29-1 and TRBJ2-3, with 9 nucleotides matching TRBD2. DNA for the CDR3: TGCAGCGTTGAAAATCTGGGCGGGGGGGTTACAGATACGCAGTATTTT. Residues: CSVENLGGGVTDTQYF.